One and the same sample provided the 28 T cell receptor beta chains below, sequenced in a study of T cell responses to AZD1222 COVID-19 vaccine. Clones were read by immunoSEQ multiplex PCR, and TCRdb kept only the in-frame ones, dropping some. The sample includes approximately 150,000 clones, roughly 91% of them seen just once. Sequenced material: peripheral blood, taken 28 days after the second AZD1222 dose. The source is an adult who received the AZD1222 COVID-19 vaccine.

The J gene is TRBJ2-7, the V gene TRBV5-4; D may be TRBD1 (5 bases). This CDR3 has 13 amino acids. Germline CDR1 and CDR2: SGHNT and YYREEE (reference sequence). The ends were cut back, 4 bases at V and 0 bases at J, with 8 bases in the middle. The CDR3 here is CASSPDISYEQYF. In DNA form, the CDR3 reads TGTGCCAGCAGCCCGGACATCTCCTACGAGCAGTACTTC.

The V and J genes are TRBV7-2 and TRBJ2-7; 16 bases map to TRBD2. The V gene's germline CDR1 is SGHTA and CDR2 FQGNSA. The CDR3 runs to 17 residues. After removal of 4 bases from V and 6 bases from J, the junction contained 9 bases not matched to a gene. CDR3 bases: TGTGCCAGCAGCTCAGGGACTAGCGGGAGGGCCGGGGGCGAGCAGTACTTC. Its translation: CASSSGTSGRAGGEQYF.

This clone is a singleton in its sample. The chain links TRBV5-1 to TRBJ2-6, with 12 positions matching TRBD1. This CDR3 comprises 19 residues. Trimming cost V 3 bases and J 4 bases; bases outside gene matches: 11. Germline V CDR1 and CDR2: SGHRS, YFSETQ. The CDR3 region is CASSSLPGQGARGANVLTF. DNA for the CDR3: TGCGCCAGCAGCTCCCTCCCGGGACAGGGGGCAAGAGGGGCCAACGTCCTGACTTTC. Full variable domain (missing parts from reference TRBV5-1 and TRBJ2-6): KAGVTQTPRYLIKTRGQQVTLSCSPISGHRSVSWYQQTPGQGLQFLFEYFSETQRNKGNFPGRFSGRQFSNSRSEMNVSTLELGDSALYLCASSSLPGQGARGANVLTFGAGSRLTVL.

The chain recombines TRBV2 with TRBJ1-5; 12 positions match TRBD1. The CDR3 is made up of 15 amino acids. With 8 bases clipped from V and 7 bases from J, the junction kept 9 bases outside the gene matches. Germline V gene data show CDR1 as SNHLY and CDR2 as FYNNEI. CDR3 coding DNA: TGTGCCAGCCGATTCGGGACAGGGGGCTCCCAGCCCCAGCATTTT. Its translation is CASRFGTGGSQPQHF.

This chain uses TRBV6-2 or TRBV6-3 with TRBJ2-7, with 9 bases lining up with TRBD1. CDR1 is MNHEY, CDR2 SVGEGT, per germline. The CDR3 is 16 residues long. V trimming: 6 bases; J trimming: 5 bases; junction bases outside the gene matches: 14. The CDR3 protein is CASSKTPGTGPDEQYF. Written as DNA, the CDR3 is TGTGCCAGCAGCAAAACCCCCGGGACAGGGCCGGACGAGCAGTACTTC.

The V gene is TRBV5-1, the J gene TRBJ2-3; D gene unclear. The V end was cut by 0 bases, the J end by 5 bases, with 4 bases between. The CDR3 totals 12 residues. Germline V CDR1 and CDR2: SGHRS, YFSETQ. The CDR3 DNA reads TGCGCCAGCAGCTTGGCCGTAGATACGCAGTATTTT. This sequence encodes CASSLAVDTQYF.

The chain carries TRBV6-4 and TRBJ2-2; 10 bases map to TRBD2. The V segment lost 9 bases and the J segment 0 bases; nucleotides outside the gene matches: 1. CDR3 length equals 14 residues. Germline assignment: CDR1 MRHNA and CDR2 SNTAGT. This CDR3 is CASGTSANTGELFF. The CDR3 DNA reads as TGTGCCAGTGGGACTAGCGCGAACACCGGGGAGCTGTTTTTT.

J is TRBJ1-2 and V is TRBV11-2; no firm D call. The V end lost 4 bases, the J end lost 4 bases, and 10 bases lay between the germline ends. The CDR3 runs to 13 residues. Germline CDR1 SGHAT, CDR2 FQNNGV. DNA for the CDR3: TGTGCCAGCAGCTCAGCCGTATTCTATGGCTACACCTTC. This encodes CASSSAVFYGYTF.

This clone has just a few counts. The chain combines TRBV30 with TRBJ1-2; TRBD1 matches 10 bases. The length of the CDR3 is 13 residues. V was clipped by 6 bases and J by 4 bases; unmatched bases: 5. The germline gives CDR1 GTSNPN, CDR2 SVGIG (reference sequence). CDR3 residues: CACDRGRVYGYTF. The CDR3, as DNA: TGTGCCTGTGACAGGGGGCGGGTCTATGGCTACACCTTC.

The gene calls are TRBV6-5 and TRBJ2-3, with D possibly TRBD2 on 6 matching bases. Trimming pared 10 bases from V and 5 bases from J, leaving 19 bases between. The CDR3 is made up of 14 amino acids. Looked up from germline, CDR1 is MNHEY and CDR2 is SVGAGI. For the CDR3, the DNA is TGTGCCACCCTACGGGCGGGACCGGAAGATACGCAGTATTTT. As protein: CATLRAGPEDTQYF.

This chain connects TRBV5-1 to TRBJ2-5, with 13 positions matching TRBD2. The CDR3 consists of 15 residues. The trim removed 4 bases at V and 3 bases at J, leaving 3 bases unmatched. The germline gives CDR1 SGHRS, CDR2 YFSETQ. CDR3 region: CASSLTSGGEETQYF. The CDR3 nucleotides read TGCGCCAGCAGCCTAACTAGCGGGGGGGAAGAGACCCAGTACTTC.

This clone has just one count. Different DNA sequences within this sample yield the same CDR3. As DNA, the CDR3 is TGTGCCAGCTCACCACCGGGACGGAGCACAGATACGCAGTATTTT. This sequence encodes CASSPPGRSTDTQYF. V gene TRBV18 combines with J gene TRBJ2-3; perhaps D is TRBD1 or TRBD2 (5 bases each). There are 15 residues in the CDR3. V lost 0 bases, J lost 0 bases, and 7 bases lay in between. Germline lookup yields CDR1 KGHSH and CDR2 LQKENI.

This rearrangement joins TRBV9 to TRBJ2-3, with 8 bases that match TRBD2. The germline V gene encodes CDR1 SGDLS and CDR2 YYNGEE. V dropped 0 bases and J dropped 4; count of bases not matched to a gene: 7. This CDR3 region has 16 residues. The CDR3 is CASSVGLARGADTQYF. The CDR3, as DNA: TGTGCCAGCAGCGTAGGACTAGCGAGGGGGGCAGATACGCAGTATTTT.

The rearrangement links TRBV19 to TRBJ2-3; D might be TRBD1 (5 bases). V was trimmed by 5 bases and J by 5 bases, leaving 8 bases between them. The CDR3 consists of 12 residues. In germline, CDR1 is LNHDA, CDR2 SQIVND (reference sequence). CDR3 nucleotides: TGTGCCAGTAGTCCCAGGGAAGATACGCAGTATTTT. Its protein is CASSPREDTQYF.

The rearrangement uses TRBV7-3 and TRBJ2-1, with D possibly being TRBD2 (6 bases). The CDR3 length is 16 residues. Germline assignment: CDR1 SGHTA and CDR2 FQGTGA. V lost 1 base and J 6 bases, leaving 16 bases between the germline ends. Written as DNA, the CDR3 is TGTGCCAGCAGCTTAATCGGCCGGGGTAGCGGCAATGAGCAGTTCTTC. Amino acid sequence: CASSLIGRGSGNEQFF.

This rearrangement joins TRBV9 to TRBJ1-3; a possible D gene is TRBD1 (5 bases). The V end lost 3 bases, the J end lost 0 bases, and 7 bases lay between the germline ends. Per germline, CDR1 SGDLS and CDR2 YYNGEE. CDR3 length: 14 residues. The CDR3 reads CASSAGNSGNTIYF. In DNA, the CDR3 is TGTGCCAGCAGCGCAGGGAACTCTGGAAACACCATATATTTT. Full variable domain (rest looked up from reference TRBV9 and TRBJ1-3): DSGVTQTPKHLITATGQRVTLRCSPRSGDLSVYWYQQSLDQGLQFLIQYYNGEERAKGNILERFSAQQFPDLHSELNLSSLELGDSALYFCASSAGNSGNTIYFGEGSWLTVV.

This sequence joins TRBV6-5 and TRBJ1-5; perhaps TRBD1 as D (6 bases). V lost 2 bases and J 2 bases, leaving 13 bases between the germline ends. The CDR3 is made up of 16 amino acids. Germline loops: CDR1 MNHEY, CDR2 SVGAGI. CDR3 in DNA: TGTGCCAGCAGTTACGGAGGGGGTCGGGGCAATCAGCCCCAGCATTTT. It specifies CASSYGGGRGNQPQHF.

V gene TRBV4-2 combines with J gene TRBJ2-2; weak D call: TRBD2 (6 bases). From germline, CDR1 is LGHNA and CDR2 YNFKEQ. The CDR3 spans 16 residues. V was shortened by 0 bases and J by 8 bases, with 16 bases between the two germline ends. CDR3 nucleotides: TGTGCCAGCAGCCAAGATCCGGGGGACCTCAGAGGGGAGCTGTTTTTT. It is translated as CASSQDPGDLRGELFF.

CDR3 loop: CAISEAQGATDTQYF. DNA of the CDR3: TGTGCCATCAGTGAGGCCCAGGGGGCCACAGATACGCAGTATTTT. The V call is TRBV10-3, the J call TRBJ2-3; TRBD1 matches 8 bases. Unmatched junction bases numbered 3, after V lost 2 bases and J lost 2 bases. Germline CDR1 ENHRY, CDR2 SYGVKD. The CDR3 contains 15 residues.

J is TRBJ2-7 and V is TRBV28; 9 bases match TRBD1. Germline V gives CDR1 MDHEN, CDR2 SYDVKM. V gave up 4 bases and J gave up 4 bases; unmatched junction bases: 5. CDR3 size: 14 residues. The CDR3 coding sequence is TGTGCCAGCAGTTCTCCGACAGGGGGGTACGAGCAGTACTTC. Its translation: CASSSPTGGYEQYF.

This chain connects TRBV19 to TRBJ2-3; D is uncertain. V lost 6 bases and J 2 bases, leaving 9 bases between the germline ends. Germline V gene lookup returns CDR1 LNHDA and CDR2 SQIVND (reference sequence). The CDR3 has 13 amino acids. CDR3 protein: CASSLRVTDTQYF. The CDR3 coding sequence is TGTGCCAGTAGCCTCCGAGTCACAGATACGCAGTATTTT.

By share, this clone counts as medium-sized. The CDR3 sequence: CASSPGLAGYNEQFF. CDR3 nucleotide sequence: TGTGCCAGCAGTCCGGGACTAGCGGGATATAATGAGCAGTTCTTC. The chain links TRBV28 to TRBJ2-1; TRBD2 agrees at 13 bases. The germline gives CDR1 MDHEN, CDR2 SYDVKM. With V trimmed by 5 bases and J by 7 bases, 5 bases remained unmatched. This CDR3 contains 15 residues.

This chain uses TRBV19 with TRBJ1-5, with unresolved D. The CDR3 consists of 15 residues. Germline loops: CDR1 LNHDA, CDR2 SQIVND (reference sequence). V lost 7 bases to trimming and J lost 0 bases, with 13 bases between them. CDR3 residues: CASTHGQSSNQPQHF. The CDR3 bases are TGTGCCAGTACCCACGGGCAGTCTAGCAATCAGCCCCAGCATTTT.

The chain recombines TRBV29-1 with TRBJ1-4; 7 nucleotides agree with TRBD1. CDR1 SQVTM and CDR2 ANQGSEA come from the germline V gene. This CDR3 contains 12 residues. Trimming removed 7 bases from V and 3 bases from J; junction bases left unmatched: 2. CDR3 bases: TGCAGCGCTACAGGGGCTAATGAAAAACTGTTTTTT. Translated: CSATGANEKLFF.

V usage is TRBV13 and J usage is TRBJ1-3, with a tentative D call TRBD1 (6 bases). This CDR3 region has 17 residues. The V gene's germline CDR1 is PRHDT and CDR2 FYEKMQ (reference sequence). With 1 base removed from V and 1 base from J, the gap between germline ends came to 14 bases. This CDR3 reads CASSLVLSQGSGNTIYF. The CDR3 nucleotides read TGTGCCAGCAGCTTAGTCCTGTCCCAGGGGTCTGGAAACACCATATATTTT. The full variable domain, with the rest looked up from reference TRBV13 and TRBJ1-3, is AAGVIQSPRHLIKEKRETATLKCYPIPRHDTVYWYQQGPGQDPQFLISFYEKMQSDKGSIPDRFSAQQFSDYHSELNMSSLELGDSALYFCASSLVLSQGSGNTIYFGEGSWLTVV.

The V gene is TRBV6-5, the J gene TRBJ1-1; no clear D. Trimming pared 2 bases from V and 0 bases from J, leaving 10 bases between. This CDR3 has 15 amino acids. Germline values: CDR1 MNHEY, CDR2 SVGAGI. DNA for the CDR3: TGTGCCAGCAGTTACGGGGTCCGCATGAACACTGAAGCTTTCTTT. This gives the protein CASSYGVRMNTEAFF.

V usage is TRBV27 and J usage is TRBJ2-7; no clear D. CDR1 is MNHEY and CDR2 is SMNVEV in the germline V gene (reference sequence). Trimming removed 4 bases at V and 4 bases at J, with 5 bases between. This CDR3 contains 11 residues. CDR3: CASSSVYEQYF. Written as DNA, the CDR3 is TGTGCCAGCAGTTCCGTATACGAGCAGTACTTC.

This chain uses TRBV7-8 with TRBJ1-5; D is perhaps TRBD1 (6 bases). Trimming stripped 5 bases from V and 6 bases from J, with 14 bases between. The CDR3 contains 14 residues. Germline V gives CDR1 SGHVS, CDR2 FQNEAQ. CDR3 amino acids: CASSPYRVGQPQHF. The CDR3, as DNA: TGTGCCAGCAGCCCTTACAGGGTCGGTCAGCCCCAGCATTTT.